This TCR beta chain was obtained from a study of naive and memory T cell subsets. V shed 2 bases and J shed 7 bases, with 8 bases lying between them. CDR1 is MNHNY, CDR2 SVGAGI, per germline (reference sequence). This CDR3 has 12 amino acids. A UMI-containing oligonucleotide was joined by 3' ligation to the TCR cDNA template. Reverse transcription used DNase-treated unsorted total RNA, aiming for roughly 1 to 1000 ng. Ligated cDNA underwent four rounds of PCR with nested alpha and beta constant region primers and SP2. TCRdb reprocessed the 5' RACE reads via MiXCR and lists one record per CDR3 protein. The table has about 62,000 distinct CDR3 sequences, 6% to 8.5% seen once.

The chain links TRBV6-6 to TRBJ1-1, with D unclear. The sequence was collected from a female donor in good health. The chain's CDR3 is CASSYARNEAFF. CDR3 DNA: TGTGCCAGCAGTTACGCGCGCAATGAAGCTTTCTTT.